This entry is about one T cell receptor beta chain. The CDR3 spans 15 residues. V lost 3 bases and J lost 6, with 14 bases in between. Germline CDR1 MDHEN, CDR2 SYDVKM. Here immunoSEQ multiplex PCR was the method, and the copy in TCRdb shows in-frame clones only, minus some. The sample includes tens of thousands of clones, about 91% of them seen just once. The record originates from a study of T cell changes during pregnancy in multiple sclerosis. This chain uses TRBV28 with TRBJ2-2; no reliable D call. The material sequenced was CD4+ T cells from peripheral blood mononuclear cells, taken in the second trimester of pregnancy. The origin of this receptor is a female donor in good health, enrolled as a control in a pregnancy study. The CDR3: CASSLAAYSAGELFF. As DNA, the CDR3 is TGTGCCAGCAGTTTGGCCGCTTATTCCGCCGGGGAGCTGTTTTTT.